This TCR beta chain came from a study of cytomegalovirus exposure and HLA in healthy donors. Findings of the study overall: The listing of roughly 160 TCR beta chains classed them as cytomegalovirus-associated.

A word on this clone: Its antigen is still unknown.

The V segment lost 6 bases and the J segment 5 bases; nucleotides outside the gene matches: 10. Germline V CDR1 and CDR2: MNHEY, SVGAGI. CDR3 size: 15 residues. The protocol was immunoSEQ multiplex PCR, while the TCRdb copy is restricted to in-frame clones and leaves out a portion. This table has roughly 180,000 clones, around 84% appearing once. The sample consisted of PBMCs. This receptor was obtained from a man between 18 and 35 years old in good health and CMV-seropositive. V gene TRBV6-5 combines with J gene TRBJ2-7, with 10 nucleotides matching TRBD1. The CDR3 DNA sequence: TGTGCCAGCAGCCACGGACAGGGGGTAAAGAACGAGCAGTACTTC. It is translated as CASSHGQGVKNEQYF.